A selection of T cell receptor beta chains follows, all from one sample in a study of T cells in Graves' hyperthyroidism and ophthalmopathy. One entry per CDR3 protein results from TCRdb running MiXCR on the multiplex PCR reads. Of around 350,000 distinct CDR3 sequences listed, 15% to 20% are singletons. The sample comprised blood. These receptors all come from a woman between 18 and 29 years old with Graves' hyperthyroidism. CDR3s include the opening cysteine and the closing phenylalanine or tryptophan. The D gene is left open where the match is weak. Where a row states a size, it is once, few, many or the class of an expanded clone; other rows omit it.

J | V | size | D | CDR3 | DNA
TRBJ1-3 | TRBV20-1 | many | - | CSATRGAFSGNTIYF | TGCAGTGCTACCCGGGGTGCCTTCTCTGGAAACACCATATATTTT
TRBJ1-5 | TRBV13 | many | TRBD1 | CASSLKATGGGQPQHF | TGTGCCAGCAGCTTAAAGGCTACAGGGGGGGGTCAGCCCCAGCATTTT
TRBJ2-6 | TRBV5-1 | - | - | CASSPGAGNRSGANVLTF | TGCGCCAGCAGCCCCGGGGCAGGGAATCGCTCTGGGGCCAACGTCCTGACTTTC
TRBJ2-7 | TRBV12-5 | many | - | CASGLGLEQYF | TGTGCTAGTGGTTTGGGCCTCGAGCAGTACTTC
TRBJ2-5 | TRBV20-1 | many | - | CSARPTGPQETQYF | TGCAGTGCTAGACCGACAGGACCCCAAGAGACCCAGTACTTC
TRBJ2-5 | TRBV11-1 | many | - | CASSLDYLYETQYF | TGTGCCAGCAGCCTCGACTATTTGTATGAGACCCAGTACTTC
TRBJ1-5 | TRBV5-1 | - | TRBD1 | CASSPGTGYQPQHF | TGCGCCAGCAGCCCCGGGACAGGTTATCAGCCCCAGCATTTT
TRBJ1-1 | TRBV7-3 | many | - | CASSLDGEAGTEAFF | TGTGCCAGCAGCTTAGACGGGGAGGCGGGCACTGAAGCTTTCTTT
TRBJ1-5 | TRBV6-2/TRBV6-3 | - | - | CASSADKQPQHF | TGTGCCAGCAGTGCAGATAAGCAGCCCCAGCATTTT
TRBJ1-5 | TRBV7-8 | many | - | CASSQNGGIFGNQPQHF | TGTGCCAGCAGCCAAAACGGGGGTATTTTCGGCAATCAGCCCCAGCATTTT
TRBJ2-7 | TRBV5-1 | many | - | CASSPLRHSTYEQYF | TGCGCCAGCAGTCCTCTGAGACACTCAACCTACGAGCAGTACTTC
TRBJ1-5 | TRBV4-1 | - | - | CASSQEYVIHSNQPQHF | TGCGCCAGCAGCCAGGAATACGTGATTCATAGCAATCAGCCCCAGCATTTT
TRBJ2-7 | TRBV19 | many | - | CASSWRMGDAYEQYF | TGTGCCAGTAGTTGGAGGATGGGGGACGCCTACGAGCAGTACTTC